This section outlines one T cell receptor (beta chain) sequence together with its context. These data belong to a study of technical replicates of blood from a handful of donors. Germline CDR1 MNHEY, CDR2 SVGAGI. CDR3 length: 16 amino acids. With V trimmed by 4 bases and J by 5 bases, 4 bases remained unmatched. Generated by immunoSEQ multiplex PCR, the TCRdb table keeps only in-frame clones and is missing some. The sample records some 80,000 clones, 85% to 95% being singletons. This TCR came from a human donor in good health. The J gene is TRBJ2-3, the V gene TRBV6-5, with 15 bases that match TRBD2. Material for sequencing was T cells isolated from PBMCs. The CDR3 loop reads CASSFRTSGRGDTQYF. The CDR3 region has the DNA TGTGCCAGCAGTTTCAGGACTAGCGGGAGGGGAGATACGCAGTATTTT.